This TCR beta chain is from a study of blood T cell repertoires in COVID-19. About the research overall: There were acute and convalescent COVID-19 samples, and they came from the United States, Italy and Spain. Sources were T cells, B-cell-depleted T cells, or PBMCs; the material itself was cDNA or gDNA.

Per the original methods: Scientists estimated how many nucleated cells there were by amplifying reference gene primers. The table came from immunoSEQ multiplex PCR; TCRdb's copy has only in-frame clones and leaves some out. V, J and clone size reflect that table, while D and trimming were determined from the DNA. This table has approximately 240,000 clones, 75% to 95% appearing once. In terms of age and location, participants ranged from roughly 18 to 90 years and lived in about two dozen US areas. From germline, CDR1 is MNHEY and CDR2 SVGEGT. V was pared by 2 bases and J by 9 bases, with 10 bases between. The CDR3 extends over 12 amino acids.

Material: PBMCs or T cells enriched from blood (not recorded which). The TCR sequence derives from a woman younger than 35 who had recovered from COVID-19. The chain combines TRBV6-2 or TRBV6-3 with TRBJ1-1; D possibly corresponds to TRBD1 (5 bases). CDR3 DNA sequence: TGTGCCAGCAGTTACCAAGACAGAAAAGCTTTCTTT. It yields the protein CASSYQDRKAFF.